A selection of T cell receptor beta chains follows, all from one sample in a study of blood T cell repertoires in COVID-19. Clones were sequenced by immunoSEQ multiplex PCR, and TCRdb holds only the in-frame ones, with some missing. Among about 50,000 clones, less than 90% were seen once, and the ten largest hold roughly a quarter. The sample was peripheral blood. The source of these receptors is a human donor in a cohort sampled during active COVID-19. Both conserved end residues are part of each CDR3. The D gene is left open where the match is weak. The size entry is marked missing in some rows and otherwise reads once, few, many or a size class.

J gene	V gene	clone size	D gene	CDR3 DNA	CDR3 protein
TRBJ1-6	TRBV5-1	.	TRBD1	TGCGCCAGCAGCTCACCGGGACAGCCAAATTCACCCCTCCACTTT	CASSSPGQPNSPLHF
TRBJ1-1	TRBV28	.	.	TGTGCCAGCATGGGGGGGGCCTTTAACACTGAAGCTTTCTTT	CASMGGAFNTEAFF
TRBJ2-1	TRBV7-2	.	.	TGTGCCAGCAGCTTAGTGGGAGGGGGGGCCTCCTACAATGAGCAGTTCTTC	CASSLVGGGASYNEQFF
TRBJ1-5	TRBV6-5	.	.	TGTGCCAGCAGTCTTCAGGGGAGCAATCAGCCCCAGCATTTT	CASSLQGSNQPQHF
TRBJ1-1	TRBV5-1	once	TRBD1	TGCGCCAGCAGCAACGGGGGACAGGGGACTGAAGCTTTCTTT	CASSNGGQGTEAFF
TRBJ2-5	TRBV9	few	.	TGTGCCAGCAGCGTAGGAGGGCTACAAGAGACCCAGTACTTC	CASSVGGLQETQYF
TRBJ2-1	TRBV5-1	.	TRBD2	TGCGCCAGCAGCTCGGGGGGACTAGCGGGGATATACAATGAGCAGTTCTTC	CASSSGGLAGIYNEQFF
TRBJ1-2	TRBV5-1	.	TRBD1	TGCGCCAGCAGCCCGGGACAGAACTATGGCTACACCTTC	CASSPGQNYGYTF
TRBJ1-4	TRBV7-2	few	.	TGTGCCAGCAGCCTTAGCGGTGAAAAACTGTTTTTT	CASSLSGEKLFF
TRBJ2-5	TRBV7-2	.	TRBD2	TGTGCCAGCAGCACAAAGGGGTATAGCGGGAGCGCAGAGACCCAGTACTTC	CASSTKGYSGSAETQYF
TRBJ1-5	TRBV19	.	.	TGTGCCAGTATCAAAGGGGGGGCGATCAGCAATCAGCCCCAGCATTTT	CASIKGGAISNQPQHF
TRBJ1-6	TRBV7-3	few	TRBD1	TGTGCCAGCAGCCTCCAGGGGGCTGGGTCACCCCTCCACTTT	CASSLQGAGSPLHF
TRBJ1-3	TRBV6-1	.	.	TGTGCCAGCAGTGAATCCGGGGTCTCAGGAAACACCATATATTTT	CASSESGVSGNTIYF
TRBJ1-1	TRBV6-8	.	.	TGTGCCAGCAGTTACTCGGAGCTTGCCCAACTGCGACACACTGAAGCTTTCTTT	CASSYSELAQLRHTEAFF
TRBJ1-1	TRBV19	.	TRBD1	TGTGCCAGTATTATATCGGGACAGGATAACACTGAAGCTTTCTTT	CASIISGQDNTEAFF
TRBJ1-2	TRBV4-2	.	.	TGTGCCAGCAGCCAAGGCGATGGCTACACCTTC	CASSQGDGYTF
TRBJ2-1	TRBV7-3	.	TRBD2	TGTGCCAGCAGCGCTCTAGCGGGAGGGTCCTACAATGAGCAGTTCTTC	CASSALAGGSYNEQFF
TRBJ1-6	TRBV9	.	TRBD1	TGTGCCAGCAGCCCGCAACCGGGACAGGGGAGCTCCTATAATTCACCCCTCCACTTT	CASSPQPGQGSSYNSPLHF
TRBJ1-1	TRBV6-2/TRBV6-3	.	.	TGTGCCAGCAGTTTTACAGGGCAGAACACTGAAGCTTTCTTT	CASSFTGQNTEAFF
TRBJ2-3	TRBV6-1	.	TRBD2	TGTGCCACCGCGCGGGGGGGGGCAGATACGCAGTATTTT	CATARGGADTQYF
TRBJ2-5	TRBV29-1	.	TRBD2	TGCAGCGCCCACGGTGGTAGCGGGGGACAAGAGACCCAGTACTTC	CSAHGGSGGQETQYF
TRBJ1-1	TRBV19	.	TRBD1	TGTGCCAGTAGTGGCCCTGGGACAGGGGGCATGAACACTGAAGCTTTCTTT	CASSGPGTGGMNTEAFF
TRBJ1-3	TRBV19	.	TRBD1	TGTGCCAGTAGTACTCGACAGGGGACCGGAGGCGGGAACACCATATATTTT	CASSTRQGTGGGNTIYF
TRBJ1-6	TRBV11-3	.	TRBD1	TGTGCCAGCAGCCGGGGGACAGGCAGTAATTCACCCCTCCACTTT	CASSRGTGSNSPLHF
TRBJ1-3	TRBV3-1/TRBV3-2	.	TRBD1	TGTGCCAGCAGCCAACCGGGACAGGAGGAAGGCACCATATATTTT	CASSQPGQEEGTIYF
TRBJ1-6	TRBV9	few	.	TGTGCCAGCAGCGTAGCCGAGGAGGAGGCGAGCTCCTATAATTCACCCCTCCACTTT	CASSVAEEEASSYNSPLHF
TRBJ1-2	TRBV19	.	.	TGTGCCAGTAGCCTCGGGGCTCTTGGGGACTCTGGCTACACCTTC	CASSLGALGDSGYTF
TRBJ1-1	TRBV2	.	.	TGTGCCAGCATCCTAGGTGGGGGAGGGACTGAAGCTTTCTTT	CASILGGGGTEAFF
TRBJ2-1	TRBV6-4	.	TRBD2	TGTGCCAGCAGTCGGGGGGGCGAGAATGAGCAGTTCTTC	CASSRGGENEQFF
TRBJ2-5	TRBV5-6	.	.	TGTGCCAGCAGCTTGTTAGCGCCCCAAGAGACCCAGTACTTC	CASSLLAPQETQYF
TRBJ2-1	TRBV5-1	.	.	TGCGCCAGCAGCTTGAGGAGTAGCGATGAGCAGTTCTTC	CASSLRSSDEQFF
TRBJ1-2	TRBV28	.	TRBD1	TGTGCCAGCAGTTTAGACAGGGGGCTCTATGGCTACACCTTC	CASSLDRGLYGYTF
TRBJ1-6	TRBV27	.	TRBD1	TGTGCCAGCAGGGGAGCCGGGACAGAAATCCTATGGCATAATTCACCCCTCCACTTT	CASRGAGTEILWHNSPLHF
TRBJ1-5	TRBV11-2	.	.	TGTGCCAGCAGCTTAGGGTGGTCCCAGGGGCCCCAGCATTTT	CASSLGWSQGPQHF
TRBJ2-6	TRBV7-9	.	TRBD1	TGTGCCAGCACCCATGGGGACAGAGCCTCTGGGGCCAACGTCCTGACTTTC	CASTHGDRASGANVLTF
TRBJ2-3	TRBV19	.	TRBD1	TGTGCCAGTAGTATAGGAAGGACAGGAGAACGAGATACGCAGTATTTT	CASSIGRTGERDTQYF
TRBJ2-3	TRBV15	.	TRBD2	TGTGCCACCAGCAAACCACTAGCGGGAGGGACGGATACGCAGTATTTT	CATSKPLAGGTDTQYF
TRBJ1-1	TRBV30	.	.	TGTGCCTGGACGACCGGGGTTTTGGGGACTGAAGCTTTCTTT	CAWTTGVLGTEAFF
TRBJ2-5	TRBV3-1/TRBV3-2	.	.	TGTGCCAGCAGCCCCACTAGAAGGGAGACCCAGTACTTC	CASSPTRRETQYF